The TCR beta chain under discussion was sequenced for a study of cytomegalovirus exposure and HLA in healthy donors. PCR primers comprised 60 Vbeta and 13 Jbeta primers. Profiled with immunoSEQ multiplex PCR; TCRdb holds only in-frame clones, not every one. Of approximately 150,000 clones listed, around 80% are singletons. V lost 4 bases to trimming and J lost 0 bases; unmatched junction nucleotides: 7. Per germline, CDR1 LNHDA and CDR2 SQIVND (reference sequence). The CDR3 length is 16 residues. Sequencing input: PBMCs. The source is a middle-aged man in good health and CMV-seronegative. The chain is built from TRBV19 and TRBJ2-7; 9 bases are shared with TRBD1. DNA of the CDR3: TGTGCCAGTAGTACCCCCGGACAGGGGCCCTCCTACGAGCAGTACTTC. This gives the protein CASSTPGQGPSYEQYF.